Shown below are 9 T cell receptor beta chains from a single sample sequenced in a study of regulatory T cells in long-lasting Graves disease. To make TCR beta libraries, researchers used iRepertoire HTBI primers and Arm-PCR of CDR3 regions. Each CDR3 protein gets one entry after TCRdb re-called the multiplex PCR reads with MiXCR. Here the sample spans around 400,000 distinct CDR3 sequences, 15% to 18% being singletons. Time point specified: newly diagnosed GD, antithyroid drugs for less than 3 months. RNA isolated from PBMCs was used to make the TCR library. The sample in question was peripheral blood mononuclear cells (PBMCs), obtained at new diagnosis, from a patient treated with antithyroid drugs. The receptor set was obtained from a female donor with Graves disease.

This clonotype was observed at least ten times. V gene TRBV12-3 or TRBV12-4 combines with J gene TRBJ2-4; the D gene is possibly TRBD2 (6 bases). V was clipped by 3 bases and J by 9 bases, with 6 bases between them. This CDR3 has 11 residues. Here the CDR3 reads CASSLGGIQYF. CDR3 coding DNA: TGTGCCAGCAGTTTGGGGGGCATTCAGTACTTC.

Worth noting for this clonotype: A clone one base away is much larger, so this may be a read error. The CDR3 does not end in the conserved phenylalanine or tryptophan, so this is likely a read error. The rearrangement links TRBV10-3 to TRBJ1-5, with D maybe TRBD1 (5 bases). Per germline, CDR1 ENHRY and CDR2 SYGVKD. The ends were cut back, 5 bases at V and 1 base at J, with 9 bases in the middle. This CDR3 is built from 14 residues. CDR3 bases: TGTGCCATCAGTACGGACACAAGCAATCAGCCCCAGCATTCT. Its translation is CAISTDTSNQPQHS.

By frequency in the sample, this clonotype is medium-sized (0.01 to 0.1%). The genes are TRBV3-1 and TRBJ1-1; no reliable D call. Germline V gene sequence: CDR1 LGHDT, CDR2 YNNKEL (reference sequence). Deletions cut 2 bases from V and 1 base from J, with 14 bases between. CDR3 length: 16 amino acids. Here the CDR3 reads CASSQPLRPGNTEAFF. CDR3 DNA: TGTGCCAGCAGCCAACCCCTACGCCCAGGGAACACTGAAGCTTTCTTT.

This clonotype was counted many times. The rearrangement uses TRBV7-9 and TRBJ2-5; D is tentatively TRBD1 or TRBD2 (5 bases each). The length of the CDR3 is 16 residues. Per germline, CDR1 SEHNR and CDR2 FQNEAQ (reference sequence). V was cut by 5 bases and J by 2 bases, with 18 bases left in between. CDR3 sequence reads: CASSPSGGWGQETQYF. The CDR3 DNA reads as TGTGCCAGCAGCCCTAGTGGGGGATGGGGGCAAGAGACCCAGTACTTC.

At least ten counts were recorded for this clonotype. The chain couples TRBV28 to TRBJ1-5; a possible D gene is TRBD1 (5 bases). The CDR3 contains 12 residues. V was cut by 7 bases and J by 4 bases, with 8 bases left in between. Germline V CDR1 and CDR2: MDHEN, SYDVKM. The CDR3 DNA follows: TGTGCCAGCAATACAGGTAATCAGCCCCAGCATTTT. Its translation: CASNTGNQPQHF.

This clonotype came up a few times. The chain joins TRBV4-3 to TRBJ1-1; no definite D call. This CDR3 has 15 residues. V lost 0 bases and J 1 base, leaving 9 bases between the germline ends. CDR1 and CDR2 (germline): LGHNA, YSLEER. The CDR3, as DNA: TGCGCCAGCAGCCAAGAGGCGCGGCAGAACACTGAAGCTTTCTTT. Its protein product is CASSQEARQNTEAFF.

The rearrangement links TRBV18 to TRBJ1-5; D unresolved. The V end lost 3 bases, the J end lost 7 bases, and 13 bases lay between the germline ends. The germline gives CDR1 KGHSH, CDR2 LQKENI. The CDR3 is 14 residues long. This CDR3 is CASSPSSGLQPQHF. The CDR3 DNA reads as TGTGCCAGCTCACCTTCTTCGGGTTTACAGCCCCAGCATTTT.

This clonotype occurred many times. V gene TRBV2 combines with J gene TRBJ1-3; a possible D gene is TRBD1 (6 bases). Trimming removed 7 bases at V and 0 bases at J, with 13 bases between. The CDR3 has 15 residues. Germline values: CDR1 SNHLY, CDR2 FYNNEI. The CDR3 coding sequence is TGTGCCAGCATGGGGACAAATGACTCTGGAAACACCATATATTTT. Amino acid sequence: CASMGTNDSGNTIYF.

This clonotype was found many times. This chain uses TRBV7-9 with TRBJ2-1; D might be TRBD1 or TRBD2, each matching 6 bases. Per the germline V gene, CDR1 is SEHNR and CDR2 is FQNEAQ (reference sequence). This CDR3 contains 15 residues. V lost 5 bases and J lost 6, with 17 bases in between. As DNA, the CDR3 is TGTGCCAGCAGCCCGGATAGGGGGGAGACCAATGAGCAGTTCTTC. This codes for CASSPDRGETNEQFF.